This entry concerns a single T cell receptor (beta chain). Its antigen is unidentified. Germline V gene sequence: CDR1 SNHLY, CDR2 FYNNEI. The V gene end was trimmed by 7 bases and the J gene end by 0 bases; junction bases not matched to a gene: 16. This CDR3 is built from 19 residues. The table came from immunoSEQ multiplex PCR; TCRdb's copy has only in-frame clones and leaves some out. The sample contains 75,000 to 100,000 clones, roughly nine tenths of which appear only once. The sample comes from a study of OX40 agonist ivuxolimab in advanced cancers. Study-level findings and limits: The antigens recognized by the expanded peripheral T cells, that is their antigen specificity, were not determined. Expanded clones belonging to CD8+ T cells outnumbered, on average, those of CD4+.

The V gene is TRBV2, the J gene TRBJ1-5, with 9 positions matching TRBD1. The clonotype comes from an adult with an advanced solid tumor such as melanoma, head and neck, liver or kidney cancer. Sequencing used CD4+ or CD8+ T cells sorted from blood, obtained in a trial of the OX40 agonist ivuxolimab. The CDR3 DNA sequence: TGTGCCAGCAAGGGGGCCAGAGGGACAGGGCGAACTAGCAATCAGCCCCAGCATTTT. Its translation is CASKGARGTGRTSNQPQHF. The whole variable domain, filled in from reference TRBV2 and TRBJ1-5, reads EPEVTQTPSHQVTQMGQEVILRCVPISNHLYFYWYRQILGQKVEFLVSFYNNEISEKSEIFDDQFSVERPDGSNFTLKIRSTKLEDSAMYFCASKGARGTGRTSNQPQHFGDGTRLSIL.